The 19 T cell receptor beta chains in this list originate from one sample, sequenced in a study of blood T cell repertoires in COVID-19. Here immunoSEQ multiplex PCR was the method, and the copy in TCRdb shows in-frame clones only, minus some. The sample includes a few hundred thousand clones, 80% to 90% of them seen just once. The sequencing sample was made of peripheral blood. All receptors come from an older woman with COVID-19, enrolled during active disease.

V is TRBV19 and J is TRBJ2-1; the match to TRBD2 covers 10 bases. Germline CDR1 reads LNHDA; CDR2 reads SQIVND (reference sequence). This CDR3 contains 15 residues. V trimming: 5 bases; J trimming: 4 bases; junction bases outside the gene matches: 5. The CDR3 DNA follows: TGTGCCAGTAGTTTTAGCGGGGGGCTTTACAATGAGCAGTTCTTC. Translating gives CASSFSGGLYNEQFF.

This rearrangement joins TRBV12-3 or TRBV12-4 to TRBJ1-1, with no clear D. This CDR3 is built from 13 residues. Trimming left V 4 bases short and J 1 base short, with 7 bases between. The CDR3 nucleotides read TGTGCCAGCAGTTCGAACAGGAACACTGAAGCTTTCTTT. This codes for CASSSNRNTEAFF.

This chain uses TRBV13 with TRBJ1-2; D perhaps matches TRBD1 (5 bases). CDR3 length: 15 residues. Trimming removed 5 bases from V and 2 bases from J, with 15 bases in between. Germline loops: CDR1 PRHDT, CDR2 FYEKMQ (reference sequence). CDR3 in amino acids: CASSPERGTNYGYTF. The CDR3 region has the DNA TGTGCCAGCAGCCCCGAAAGGGGTACCAACTATGGCTACACCTTC.

This chain links TRBV7-2 with TRBJ1-2; D is possibly TRBD1 (5 bases). CDR3 length equals 16 residues. V was clipped by 11 bases and J by 3 bases, with 25 bases between them. In germline, CDR1 is SGHTA, CDR2 FQGNSA. The CDR3 region is CAVPGYWDSRYYGYTF. CDR3 in DNA: TGTGCCGTCCCTGGGTATTGGGACTCTCGATACTATGGCTACACCTTC.

CDR3 residues: CASSPRGGQGEAYGYTF. The CDR3 DNA follows: TGCGCCAGCAGCCCTCGAGGGGGTCAGGGGGAGGCCTATGGCTACACCTTC. The chain links TRBV5-1 to TRBJ1-2, with 7 bases lining up with TRBD1. V lost 4 bases to trimming and J lost 4 bases; unmatched junction nucleotides: 16. CDR1 and CDR2 (germline): SGHRS, YFSETQ. The CDR3 is made up of 17 amino acids.

The chain carries TRBV28 and TRBJ2-3; 8 bases agree with TRBD1. In germline, CDR1 is MDHEN, CDR2 SYDVKM. Unmatched junction bases numbered 12, after V lost 10 bases and J lost 6 bases. CDR3 length equals 14 residues. CDR3 nucleotides: TGTGCCACCCTCGACAGGGGAGGTTCCGATACGCAGTATTTT. This gives the protein CATLDRGGSDTQYF.

The rearrangement links TRBV7-9 to TRBJ2-7; TRBD1 might be the D (5 bases). Germline V gene data show CDR1 as SEHNR and CDR2 as FQNEAQ (reference sequence). The germline V and J ends were trimmed by 5 bases and 2 bases, with 16 bases remaining between them. CDR3 length equals 15 residues. The CDR3 DNA sequence: TGTGCCAGCAGCCCTCCCCGGACAAAGACCTACGAGCAGTACTTC. This sequence encodes CASSPPRTKTYEQYF.

CDR3 loop: CASSSPGSYGYTF. The CDR3 region has the DNA TGTGCCAGCAGTAGCCCGGGGAGCTATGGCTACACCTTC. J is TRBJ1-2 and V is TRBV6-2 or TRBV6-3; D gene uncertain. The CDR3 has 13 residues. Deletions cut 5 bases from V and 4 bases from J, with 11 bases between. Germline V CDR1 and CDR2: MNHEY, SVGEGT.

The chain carries TRBV5-1 and TRBJ1-1; D is unresolved. With 0 bases removed from V and 1 base from J, the gap between germline ends came to 7 bases. The CDR3 extends over 14 amino acids. The germline V gene encodes CDR1 SGHRS and CDR2 YFSETQ. The DNA for the CDR3 is TGCGCCAGCAGCTTGGTCGCCAGGAACACTGAAGCTTTCTTT. Protein: CASSLVARNTEAFF.

V and J are TRBV2 and TRBJ2-3, with D possibly being TRBD2 (5 bases). The CDR3 has 18 residues. The germline V and J ends were trimmed by 5 bases and 2 bases, with 23 bases remaining between them. Germline lookup yields CDR1 SNHLY and CDR2 FYNNEI. CDR3 sequence reads: CASSPRSAIAGLTDTQYF. Here the CDR3 DNA reads TGTGCCAGCAGTCCCCGATCCGCCATAGCCGGACTCACAGATACGCAGTATTTT.

The chain recombines TRBV6-5 with TRBJ1-1; D might be TRBD1 (5 bases). Germline CDR1 reads MNHEY; CDR2 reads SVGAGI. The CDR3 is 14 amino acids. Trimming left V 5 bases short and J 1 base short, with 11 bases between. DNA of the CDR3: TGTGCCAGCAGTCCGACAGTTTCGAACACTGAAGCTTTCTTT. Its translation: CASSPTVSNTEAFF.

V usage is TRBV5-4 and J usage is TRBJ1-2; 8 bases map to TRBD1. V lost 4 bases, J lost 3 bases, and 2 bases stayed unmatched. Germline V gene lookup returns CDR1 SGHNT and CDR2 YYREEE (reference sequence). This CDR3 contains 13 residues. Here the CDR3 reads CASSKDRDYGYTF. The DNA of the CDR3 is TGTGCCAGCAGCAAGGACAGGGACTATGGCTACACCTTC.

About this clone: Other DNA variants within this sample encode the same CDR3. The chain employs TRBV27 and TRBJ1-5, with D unresolved. The CDR3 covers 12 residues. V was shortened by 4 bases and J by 4 bases, with 5 bases between the two germline ends. The germline gives CDR1 MNHEY, CDR2 SMNVEV (reference sequence). The CDR3 region has the DNA TGTGCCAGCAGTTCCTTAAATCAGCCCCAGCATTTT. Translating gives CASSSLNQPQHF.

The gene calls are TRBV5-1 and TRBJ1-2; D is unresolved. The ends were cut back, 1 base at V and 8 bases at J, with 21 bases in the middle. Per germline, CDR1 SGHRS and CDR2 YFSETQ. This CDR3 contains 16 residues. CDR3 region: CASSLSYGGSVGGYTF. The CDR3 DNA reads TGCGCCAGCAGCTTGAGCTACGGCGGCTCAGTCGGCGGCTACACCTTC.

The J gene is TRBJ2-4, the V gene TRBV10-2; D remains ambiguous. The length of the CDR3 is 9 residues. CDR1 and CDR2 from the germline V gene are WSHSY and SAAADI. Trimming shortened V by 9 bases and J by 9 bases, and 6 bases separated the two germline ends. DNA for the CDR3: TGCGCCAGGCCCGGCATTCAGTACTTC. Amino acid sequence: CARPGIQYF.

This sequence joins TRBV28 and TRBJ2-7, with unresolved D. Germline V CDR1 and CDR2: MDHEN, SYDVKM. V was shortened by 8 bases and J by 4 bases, with 6 bases between the two germline ends. CDR3 length equals 10 residues. CDR3 DNA sequence: TGTGCCAGCGGCTTATACGAGCAGTACTTC. Protein product: CASGLYEQYF.

The chain uses TRBV4-3 and TRBJ1-1, with D perhaps matching TRBD1 (6 bases). Trimming cost V 1 base and J 1 base, with 13 bases left between them. This CDR3 spans 16 amino acids. Germline values: CDR1 LGHNA, CDR2 YSLEER. CDR3 coding DNA: TGCGCCAGCAGCCAAGTCGGAAGGGGACAGAACACTGAAGCTTTCTTT. This sequence encodes CASSQVGRGQNTEAFF.

The chain joins TRBV24-1 to TRBJ1-2, with 8 nucleotides matching TRBD1. Germline-derived CDR1 and CDR2 are KGHDR and SFDVKD. J lost 3 bases, V lost 6 bases, and 8 bases had no gene match. This CDR3 has 15 residues. The CDR3 coding sequence is TGTGCCACCAGTAGTTCCGACAGGGGCCACTATGGCTACACCTTC. This codes for CATSSSDRGHYGYTF.

CDR3 sequence: CASSTPRASHLGAFF. In nucleotides, the CDR3 is TGTGCCAGCAGTACCCCTCGCGCAAGCCACCTAGGAGCTTTCTTT. This chain connects TRBV6-2 or TRBV6-3 to TRBJ1-1; D unclear. Germline CDR1 reads MNHEY; CDR2 reads SVGEGT. Trimming removed 5 bases at V and 10 bases at J, with 23 bases between. This CDR3 contains 15 residues.